This entry describes one T cell receptor (beta chain). This specimen belongs to a study of blood T cell repertoires in COVID-19. Study summary: Donors in the United States, Italy and Spain gave samples during acute or convalescent COVID-19. PBMCs, B-cell-depleted T cells, or T cells provided the cDNA or gDNA that made up the material.

Original methodology: Scientists estimated how many nucleated cells there were by amplifying reference gene primers. Libraries were prepared by immunoSEQ multiplex PCR; TCRdb keeps only in-frame clonotypes and omits some of them. The D gene and trimming were derived from the DNA, and the V and J assignments and clone size from that table. The sample lists tens of thousands of clones, around 72% occurring once. CDR3 length: 18 residues. With V trimmed by 2 bases and J by 1 base, 10 bases remained unmatched. Germline V gene sequence: CDR1 SGDLS, CDR2 YYNGEE. Sequenced sample: peripheral blood. This TCR came from a woman older than 75 with acute or convalescent COVID-19. This chain joins TRBV9 and TRBJ2-1; TRBD2 matches 9 bases. CDR3 protein: CASSVAGGRAVSYNEQFF. The DNA for the CDR3 is TGTGCCAGCAGCGTTGCGGGCGGGAGGGCCGTTTCCTACAATGAGCAGTTCTTC.